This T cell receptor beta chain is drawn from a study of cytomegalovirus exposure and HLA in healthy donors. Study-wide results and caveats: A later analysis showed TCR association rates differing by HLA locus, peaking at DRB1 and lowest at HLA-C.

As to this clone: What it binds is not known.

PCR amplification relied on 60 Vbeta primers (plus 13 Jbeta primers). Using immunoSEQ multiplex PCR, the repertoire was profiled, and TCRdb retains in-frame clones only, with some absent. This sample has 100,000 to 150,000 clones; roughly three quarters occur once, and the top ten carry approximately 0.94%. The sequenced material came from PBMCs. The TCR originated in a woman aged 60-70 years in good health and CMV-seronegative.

The CDR3 nucleotides are TGTGCCAGCAGCCAAGGGACAGAACAAGAGACCCAGTACTTC. It codes for CASSQGTEQETQYF. V and J are TRBV14 and TRBJ2-5; weak D call: TRBD1 (6 bases). This CDR3 contains 14 residues. Trimming removed 1 base at V and 2 bases at J, with 8 bases between. The germline gives CDR1 SGHDN, CDR2 FVKESK.